This T cell receptor beta chain is from a study of technical replicates of blood from several donors. The CDR3 loop spans 15 amino acids. Germline CDR1 SEHNR, CDR2 FQNEAQ (reference sequence). V was clipped by 1 base and J by 6 bases; unmatched bases: 5. Repertoires were generated with immunoSEQ multiplex PCR, while TCRdb's copy carries only in-frame clones and drops some. The top ten clones hold around 0.21% of a sample with just under 100,000 clones, 95% of them seen once. V and J are TRBV7-9 and TRBJ2-1; 8 bases map to TRBD2. The sequence came from a human donor in good health. Sequenced: T cells isolated from PBMCs. The CDR3 loop is CASSLGVAGGNEQFF. CDR3 in DNA: TGTGCCAGCAGCTTAGGGGTGGCGGGAGGCAATGAGCAGTTCTTC.